This T cell receptor (beta chain) was retrieved from a study of vaccination effects on CD4 cells after COVID-19. Study as a whole: Peptide-pool stimulation followed by sequencing identified expanded antigen-specific CD4+ clonotypes in the ViraFEST assay. Sampling occurred 16 days and one week pre-vaccination in a couple of convalescent patients.

The CDR3 is 15 amino acids. CDR1 and CDR2 from the germline V gene are SSHAT and FNYEAQ (reference sequence). CD4+ T cells were isolated after around ten days of culture. Libraries were prepared by immunoSEQ multiplex PCR; TCRdb keeps only in-frame clonotypes and omits some of them. This table has 45,000 to 50,000 clones, around 76% appearing once. Comments on this clone: No antigen is known for it. Germline and junction disagree at one end, which may indicate a read error.

The input for sequencing was CD4+ T cells from PBMCs cultured without peptide, taken before COVID-19 vaccination. The rearrangement uses TRBV7-7 and TRBJ2-5; 8 bases line up with TRBD1. This receptor was obtained from a human donor who had a prior SARS-CoV-2 infection. The CDR3 protein is CASSATGGLAETQYF. The CDR3 region has the DNA TGTGCTAGCAGCGCAACAGGGGGATTGGCAGAGACCCAGTACTTC.